The 10 T cell receptor beta chains given below trace back to one sample, sequenced in a study of regulatory T cells in long-lasting Graves disease. Relying on iRepertoire HTBI primers and Arm-PCR of CDR3 regions, the team built TCR beta libraries. TCRdb passed the multiplex PCR reads through MiXCR, listing each CDR3 protein once. The sample has 500,000 to 700,000 distinct CDR3 sequences, approximately 29% seen once. Described time point: persistent/refractory GD, antithyroid drugs over 5 years with positive TRAb. Generation of the TCR library employed RNA extracted from PBMCs. The starting material was peripheral blood mononuclear cells (PBMCs), obtained when the disease was refractory, from a patient treated with antithyroid drugs. The source of these receptors is a female donor with Graves disease.

The V gene is TRBV20-1, the J gene TRBJ1-6, with 8 bases identical to TRBD1. Germline V gene data show CDR1 as DFQATT and CDR2 as SNEGSKA (reference sequence). The CDR3 is made up of 14 amino acids. With 0 bases clipped from V and 9 bases from J, the junction kept 4 bases outside the gene matches. The CDR3 sequence: CSARDPGGISPLHF. CDR3 DNA sequence: TGCAGTGCTAGAGATCCAGGGGGCATTTCACCCCTCCACTTT.

On this clonotype: A read error may be the cause here, since a much bigger clone is one base away. The chain has TRBV12-5 and TRBJ2-5, with 8 bases identical to TRBD2. J was trimmed by 10 bases and V by 4 bases; bases with no gene match: 17. The CDR3 is 16 residues long. CDR1 and CDR2 from the germline V gene are LGHNT and FRNRAP. CDR3 sequence (DNA): TGTGCTAGTGGTTCGGCTTTAGCCGGGACTAGGCTTGGCCAGTACTTC. Translated, it gives CASGSALAGTRLGQYF.

This clonotype was picked up one time. This likely traces to a read error, being one base from a far larger clone. This chain uses TRBV11-2 with TRBJ1-1; D unclear. The CDR3 runs to 14 residues. The germline gives CDR1 SGHAT, CDR2 FQNNGV. In nucleotides, the CDR3 is TGTGCCGGCAGCTCGGACCTAAAGAACACTGAAGCTTTCTTT. This sequence encodes CAGSSDLKNTEAFF. The full variable domain, its missing parts supplied by reference TRBV11-2 and TRBJ1-1, is EAGVAQSPRYKIIEKRQSVAFWCNPISGHATLYWYQQILGQGPKLLIQFQNNGVVDDSQLPKDRFSAERLKGVDSTLKIQPAKLEDSAVYLCAGSSDLKNTEAFFGQGTRLTVV.

V gene TRBV4-1 combines with J gene TRBJ2-7; 16 bases match TRBD2. This CDR3 has 18 residues. V trimming: 1 base; J trimming: 3 bases; junction bases outside the gene matches: 6. Germline CDR1 reads MGHRA; CDR2 reads YSYEKL. This CDR3 reads CASSQGGTSGRVFYEQYF. CDR3 coding DNA: TGCGCCAGCAGCCAAGGTGGGACTAGCGGGAGGGTTTTCTACGAGCAGTACTTC.

The chain joins TRBV12-3 or TRBV12-4 to TRBJ2-7; D is uncertain. The ends were cut back, 4 bases at V and 0 bases at J, with 13 bases in the middle. The CDR3 has 15 amino acids. The CDR3 coding sequence is TGTGCCAGCAGTTACTCGTCCAGAAGCTCCTACGAGCAGTACTTC. Residues: CASSYSSRSSYEQYF.

Regarding this clonotype: It is unclear where the CDR3 begins or ends on the DNA, so no DNA is shown, and the CDR3 is as TCRdb lists it. The chain combines TRBV12-3 or TRBV12-4 with TRBJ1-6. The CDR3 adds up to 15 amino acids, both ends counted. CDR3 loop: CASSFAQGSNSPPHF.

The genes are TRBV11-1 and TRBJ2-7, with TRBD2 matching 13 bases. The end of the DNA fits TRBJ2-5 better, so the J call may be wrong. CDR3 length: 15 residues. Germline CDR1 and CDR2: SGHAT and FQDESV (reference sequence). CDR3 sequence reads: CASSLTSGREETQYF. CDR3 bases: TGTGCCAGCAGCCTTACTAGCGGGAGGGAAGAGACCCAGTACTTC.

Notes on this clonotype: Germline and junction disagree at one end, which may indicate a read error. The chain couples TRBV29-1 to TRBJ2-7; D remains unclear. The germline V gene encodes CDR1 SQVTM and CDR2 ANQGSEA. The CDR3 totals 14 residues. CDR3 in DNA: TGCAGCGTTGAAGCTGGCTGGAGCTCCTACGGGCAGTACTTC. Encoded protein: CSVEAGWSSYGQYF.

This chain uses TRBV27 with TRBJ2-7; 9 bases align to TRBD1. This CDR3 region has 14 residues. With V trimmed by 6 bases and J by 3 bases, 6 bases remained unmatched. Germline V gives CDR1 MNHEY, CDR2 SMNVEV (reference sequence). The CDR3 sequence: CASSYRGLNYEQYF. In nucleotides, the CDR3 is TGTGCCAGCAGCTACAGGGGGCTTAACTACGAGCAGTACTTC.

This clonotype was seen repeatedly, ten times or more. The rearrangement uses TRBV12-3 or TRBV12-4 and TRBJ1-2; D is perhaps TRBD1 (6 bases). This CDR3 region has 12 residues. Trimming left V 8 bases short and J 2 bases short, with 9 bases between. The CDR3 here is CASGGQNYGYTF. The CDR3, as DNA: TGTGCCAGCGGTGGACAGAACTATGGCTACACCTTC.